Listed below are T cell receptor beta chains from one sample, sequenced in a study of cytomegalovirus exposure and HLA in healthy donors. Sequenced by immunoSEQ multiplex PCR; TCRdb stores in-frame clones only, minus some. The sample records over 200,000 clones, approximately 70% being singletons. Source material: PBMCs. These receptors all come from a man aged 40-50 years in good health and CMV-seropositive. Both conserved end residues are part of each CDR3. A D gene is named only where the DNA matches it firmly. Some rows mark clone size as missing; the rest say once, few, many or name a class of expanded clone.

TRBJ1-2,TRBV5-1,.,.,TGCGCCAGCAGCTTGGGCGACACAATCTTTGGCTACACCTTC,CASSLGDTIFGYTF
TRBJ1-1,TRBV6-1,.,few,TGTGCCAGCAATGACGGGAACACTGAAGCTTTCTTT,CASNDGNTEAFF
TRBJ1-1,TRBV19,.,once,TGTGCCAGTAGTAATTGGGCAGGTGGTATAGGCGATACTGAAGCTTTCTTT,CASSNWAGGIGDTEAFF
TRBJ2-2,TRBV5-5,.,.,TGTGCCAGCAGCCTCGACAGGCCCACCGGGGAGCTGTTTTTT,CASSLDRPTGELFF
TRBJ1-6,TRBV14,TRBD1,few,TGTGCCAGCAGCCAAGAACAGGGGATAGGGACACCCCTCCACTTT,CASSQEQGIGTPLHF
TRBJ2-7,TRBV19,TRBD1,.,TGTGCCAGTAGTATAGGGGCAGGGGGAGCCTACGAGCAGTACTTC,CASSIGAGGAYEQYF
TRBJ2-7,TRBV11-2,.,few,TGTGCCAGCAGCTTAGTTGAACTGATCTCCTACGAGCAGTACTTC,CASSLVELISYEQYF
TRBJ2-3,TRBV2,.,.,TGTGCCAGCATGGGGGGGCAAAGGGGCACAGATACGCAGTATTTT,CASMGGQRGTDTQYF
TRBJ2-7,TRBV18,.,.,TGTGCCAGCTCAGCCCCAGGGATCGCCTACGAGCAGTACTTC,CASSAPGIAYEQYF
TRBJ2-7,TRBV19,TRBD2,.,TGTGCCAGTAGTATTCTAGCGGGGGCCTACGAGCAGTACTTC,CASSILAGAYEQYF
TRBJ2-3,TRBV10-3,.,.,TGTGCCATCGGGAACAACGCCCAGGGTACGCAGTATTTT,CAIGNNAQGTQYF
TRBJ1-1,TRBV28,.,.,TGTGCCAGCAGTCCCCCAGGGTTGGGCACTGAAGCTTTCTTT,CASSPPGLGTEAFF
TRBJ1-5,TRBV7-9,.,.,TGTGCCAGCAGCTCTCAGGACAACGAGGGCAATCAGCCCCAGCATTTT,CASSSQDNEGNQPQHF
TRBJ2-7,TRBV12-5,TRBD2,.,TGTGCTAGTGGCCCGGTGGGACTAGCGGGACCCTACGAGCAGTACTTC,CASGPVGLAGPYEQYF
TRBJ2-1,TRBV4-2,.,.,TGTGCCAGCAGCGCAAGCGGCACCTACAATGAGCAGTTCTTC,CASSASGTYNEQFF
TRBJ2-7,TRBV7-6,TRBD2,.,TGTGCCAGCAGCGCGACTAGCGGGGGCTACTACGAGCAGTACTTC,CASSATSGGYYEQYF
TRBJ2-1,TRBV6-5,.,.,TGTGCCAGCAGTTACTCTCCAGGGAAGAATGAGCAGTTCTTC,CASSYSPGKNEQFF
TRBJ2-7,TRBV4-1,.,.,TGCGCCAGCAGCCAAGTTTTAGCAGGGGAGCAGTACTTC,CASSQVLAGEQYF
TRBJ1-6,TRBV6-5,.,.,TGTGCCAGCAGAACTCAGGGAAATTCACCCCTCCACTTT,CASRTQGNSPLHF
TRBJ1-2,TRBV6-5,.,.,TGTGCCAGCCGTTTCCGGGTCAACTATGGCTACACCTTC,CASRFRVNYGYTF
TRBJ2-1,TRBV28,.,few,TGTGCCAGCAGGGGGGGGGCGGGGTCTCTCGGGATTAATGAGCAGTTCTTC,CASRGGAGSLGINEQFF
TRBJ2-7,TRBV5-6,.,.,TGTGCCAGCAGCCTCGGTGGGCCCTACGAGCAGTACTTC,CASSLGGPYEQYF
TRBJ2-3,TRBV6-5,.,.,TGTGCCAGCAGTATACAGGCGGCGAGCACAGATACGCAGTATTTT,CASSIQAASTDTQYF
TRBJ2-1,TRBV6-6,.,few,TGTGCCAGCAGTTACCCGGAGAGGGAGCAGTTCTTC,CASSYPEREQFF
TRBJ2-1,TRBV5-6,.,.,TGTGCCAGCAGCTCCCCGGGGGGCGCAATATGGTTCGATGAGCAGTTCTTC,CASSSPGGAIWFDEQFF
TRBJ2-7,TRBV28,.,.,TGTGCCAGCTATCTCGGGCAGGGAAACGAGCAGTACTTC,CASYLGQGNEQYF
TRBJ1-1,TRBV5-1,TRBD1,.,TGCGCCAGCAGCCTCGAATTGACAGGGTGGGACACTGAAGCTTTCTTT,CASSLELTGWDTEAFF
TRBJ1-6,TRBV27,TRBD1,.,TGTGCCAGTAAACAGGGGGCGTATAATTCACCCCTCCACTTT,CASKQGAYNSPLHF
TRBJ2-3,TRBV10-3,TRBD2,.,TGTGCCATCCGAAGGGGACTAGCGGACGGCACAGATACGCAGTATTTT,CAIRRGLADGTDTQYF
TRBJ1-5,TRBV28,TRBD1,.,TGTGCCAGCAGTCCGGACAGGGTCAATCAGCCCCAGCATTTT,CASSPDRVNQPQHF
TRBJ1-1,TRBV7-2,TRBD1,few,TGTGCCAGCAGTCCGGGACAGGGGAAAGGAGGGGGCACTGAAGCTTTCTTT,CASSPGQGKGGGTEAFF
TRBJ2-2,TRBV9,TRBD2,.,TGTGCCAGCAGCGTACTCAGCGGGGGCCCCACCGGGGAGCTGTTTTTT,CASSVLSGGPTGELFF
TRBJ2-1,TRBV5-4,TRBD2,.,TGTGCCAGCAGCAGGACTAGCTCCTACAATGAGCAGTTCTTC,CASSRTSSYNEQFF
TRBJ2-7,TRBV19,TRBD2,.,TGTGCCAGTAGTTCCCGGGACCCCGCGGGGGACGAGCAGTACTTC,CASSSRDPAGDEQYF
TRBJ1-3,TRBV9,.,once,TGTGCCAGCAGCGCCCAAGGGGGTTTAGAAAACACCATATATTTT,CASSAQGGLENTIYF
TRBJ2-3,TRBV5-1,TRBD2,once,TGCGCCAGCAGCTTAAGAATAGCGGGGGACGGTGATACGCAGTATTTT,CASSLRIAGDGDTQYF
TRBJ1-5,TRBV7-2,.,few,TGTGCCAGCAGCCCTCCGGGGCAGGGAGGGATTAGCAATCAGCCCCAGCATTTT,CASSPPGQGGISNQPQHF